The next 22 T cell receptor beta chains were all read from a single sample in a study. A single record per CDR3 protein comes from TCRdb applying MiXCR to the 5' RACE reads. The table lists under 35,000 distinct CDR3 sequences, 24% of them singletons, with 4.3% in the top ten. The sample consisted of memory CD4+ T cells sorted from blood. The subset is: memory CD4+ T cells, CD4+CD45RO+CD25-. These receptors all come from a female donor with breast cancer.

CDR3 coding DNA: TGTGCCAGCAGCTCACGACAGGGGATCGACGAGCAGTACTTC. Its protein is CASSSRQGIDEQYF. The chain employs TRBV7-8 and TRBJ2-7; 8 nucleotides line up with TRBD1. The CDR3 is made up of 14 amino acids. The V gene's germline CDR1 is SGHVS and CDR2 FQNEAQ. V lost 4 bases to trimming and J lost 5 bases; unmatched junction nucleotides: 7.

CDR3 DNA sequence: TGTGCCAGCAGCTCATTGCAACCTAGCGGGAGGAGGAACAATGAGCAGTTCTTC. This translates into CASSSLQPSGRRNNEQFF. The chain is built from TRBV7-6 and TRBJ2-1; 11 positions match TRBD2. This CDR3 comprises 18 residues. V lost 4 bases, J lost 5 bases, and 13 bases stayed unmatched. CDR1 SGHVS and CDR2 FNYEAQ come from the germline V gene.

Concerning this clonotype: This may stem from a read error, because a much larger clone lies one nucleotide away. V usage is TRBV5-1 and J usage is TRBJ1-2; a weak D match, TRBD1 (6 bases). The CDR3 extends over 14 amino acids. Looked up from germline, CDR1 is SGHRS and CDR2 is YFSETQ. CDR3 coding DNA: TGCACCAGCAGCTTGGTTTCCGGGGGCGATGGCTACACCTTC. This encodes CTSSLVSGGDGYTF.

The sample holds a few counts of this clonotype. The chain has TRBV27 and TRBJ2-3, with 7 nucleotides matching TRBD1. This CDR3 is 16 amino acids long. V gave up 0 bases and J gave up 1 base; unmatched junction bases: 4. The germline V gene has CDR1 MNHEY and CDR2 SMNVEV (reference sequence). The CDR3 spells CASSLSLGTGTDTQYF. Here the CDR3 DNA reads TGTGCCAGCAGTTTATCCCTCGGGACAGGCACAGATACGCAGTATTTT.

This clonotype was recorded a few times. This chain uses TRBV27 with TRBJ2-7; 7 bases agree with TRBD2. The CDR3 is 14 residues long. With V trimmed by 7 bases and J by 3 bases, 9 bases remained unmatched. Germline-derived CDR1 and CDR2 are MNHEY and SMNVEV (reference sequence). CDR3 nucleotides: TGTGCCAGCACTAAAGCGGGACGTATCTACGAGCAGTACTTC. Translated: CASTKAGRIYEQYF.

This clonotype was found a few times. The rearrangement links TRBV7-9 to TRBJ2-2, with D unresolved. The V gene lost 5 bases and the J gene lost 1 base, with 8 bases spanning the gap. There are 14 residues in the CDR3. Per the germline V gene, CDR1 is SEHNR and CDR2 is FQNEAQ (reference sequence). The CDR3 region is CASSHQRNTGELFF. Written as DNA, the CDR3 is TGTGCCAGCAGCCATCAGCGGAACACCGGGGAGCTGTTTTTT.

A remark on this clonotype: A read error may produce the germline difference seen at one junction end. The CDR3 nucleotides read TGTACCAGCAGTCCCCTGGGGGCCAATCAGCCCCAGCATTTT. Protein sequence: CTSSPLGANQPQHF. The chain has TRBV6-5 and TRBJ1-5, with D maybe TRBD1 (6 bases). Germline CDR1 reads MNHEY; CDR2 reads SVGAGI. The CDR3 is 14 amino acids.

The gene calls are TRBV28 and TRBJ1-5; 8 bases match TRBD1. This CDR3 contains 18 residues. Germline CDR1 reads MDHEN; CDR2 reads SYDVKM. Trimming took 1 base from V and 3 from J; bases not matched to a gene: 11. CDR3 DNA: TGTGCCAGCAGTTTATTCTTTTCGACAGGGGCCCTCAATCAGCCCCAGCATTTT. Amino acids: CASSLFFSTGALNQPQHF.

This clonotype was seen repeatedly, ten times or more. The chain uses TRBV7-6 and TRBJ2-7; D may correspond to TRBD1 or TRBD2 (6 bases each). V was cut by 4 bases and J by 5 bases, with 15 bases left in between. CDR1 is SGHVS, CDR2 FNYEAQ, per germline. The CDR3 totals 14 residues. CDR3 DNA sequence: TGTGCCAGCAGCTCAGTAGGGGGGATTGACGAGCAGTACTTC. As protein: CASSSVGGIDEQYF.

Note on this clonotype: This may stem from a read error, because a much larger clone lies one nucleotide away. The gene calls are TRBV4-3 and TRBJ2-7; D is unclear. The CDR3 has 11 residues. Germline CDR1 LGHNA, CDR2 YSLEER. The CDR3 DNA sequence: TGTGCCAACAGCCAACCCGTTAAGCAGTACTTC. Its translation is CANSQPVKQYF.

The V call is TRBV10-3, the J call TRBJ2-5; TRBD1 might be the D (6 bases). Between the trimmed V and J ends, which lost 2 bases and 2 bases, there was a span of 12 bases. The germline CDR1 and CDR2 sequences are ENHRY and SYGVKD. This CDR3 is 15 amino acids long. The DNA for the CDR3 is TGTGCCATCAGTGAGACCTACCAGGGGCAAGAGACCCAGTACTTC. As protein: CAISETYQGQETQYF.

The rearrangement joins TRBV24-1 to TRBJ2-2, with 8 positions matching TRBD1. Germline CDR1 reads KGHDR; CDR2 reads SFDVKD. V trimming: 3 bases; J trimming: 2 bases; junction bases outside the gene matches: 4. This CDR3 has 16 amino acids. CDR3 loop: CATSDGDRGNTGELFF. The CDR3 DNA follows: TGTGCCACCAGTGATGGAGACAGGGGAAACACCGGGGAGCTGTTTTTT.

The sample holds a few counts of this clonotype. This chain connects TRBV20-1 to TRBJ1-2, with unresolved D. Germline CDR1 and CDR2: DFQATT and SNEGSKA (reference sequence). V gave up 7 bases and J gave up 4 bases, with 10 bases separating them. CDR3 size: 11 residues. The CDR3 nucleotides are TGCAGTGAATCAACAGTCTATGGCTACACCTTC. Its protein product is CSESTVYGYTF.

The chain joins TRBV12-3 or TRBV12-4 to TRBJ1-1; D is unresolved. Trimming took 3 bases from V and 2 from J, leaving 10 bases between them. The CDR3 is 14 amino acids. CDR3: CASSFTTDNTEAFF. The CDR3 region has the DNA TGTGCCAGCAGTTTTACAACGGACAACACTGAAGCTTTCTTT.

As concerns this clonotype: A junction boundary mismatches the germline segment, possibly from a read error. The genes are TRBV3-1 and TRBJ2-1; 15 bases agree with TRBD2. Germline values: CDR1 LGHDT, CDR2 YNNKEL (reference sequence). This CDR3 is built from 16 residues. The CDR3, as DNA: TGTACCAGCAGCCAAGCCGGGACTAGCGGGGGGAATGAGCAGTTCTTC. Encoded protein: CTSSQAGTSGGNEQFF.

This clonotype was seen only a few times. The V call is TRBV20-1, the J call TRBJ1-5; tentatively, D is TRBD1 (6 bases). The CDR3 covers 15 residues. Trimming stripped 3 bases from V and 0 bases from J, with 12 bases between. In germline, CDR1 is DFQATT, CDR2 SNEGSKA (reference sequence). DNA of the CDR3: TGCAGTGCTAGCCCACAGGGCCCTAGCAATCAGCCCCAGCATTTT. Translation gives CSASPQGPSNQPQHF.

The chain has TRBV5-5 and TRBJ1-5; D not certain. Germline CDR1 SGHKS, CDR2 YYEKEE (reference sequence). This CDR3 spans 12 amino acids. Trimming pared 2 bases from V and 7 bases from J, leaving 7 bases between. The CDR3 loop reads CASSFVGQPQHF. CDR3 nucleotides: TGTGCCAGCAGCTTCGTCGGGCAGCCCCAGCATTTT.

This clonotype has ten or more counts. The chain is built from TRBV4-1 and TRBJ1-2; TRBD1 is a possible D gene (5 bases). The V gene's germline CDR1 is MGHRA and CDR2 YSYEKL. The ends were cut back, 0 bases at V and 5 bases at J, with 10 bases in the middle. CDR3 length: 14 residues. DNA of the CDR3: TGCGCCAGCAGCCAAGATCTCGGGGGTTATGGCTACACCTTC. Residues: CASSQDLGGYGYTF.

To note about this clonotype: Mismatch with germline at one junction end may stem from a read error. The chain couples TRBV27 to TRBJ1-1; D gene unclear. CDR1 is MNHEY, CDR2 SMNVEV, per germline (reference sequence). This CDR3 contains 15 residues. This chain's CDR3 is CAGSSYRRSNTEAFF. CDR3 coding DNA: TGTGCCGGCAGTTCGTACAGAAGATCGAACACTGAAGCTTTCTTT.

This clonotype was found many times. The chain is built from TRBV4-1 and TRBJ2-7, with D tentatively TRBD2 (5 bases). Trimming removed 5 bases at V and 3 bases at J, with 5 bases between. The germline V gene encodes CDR1 MGHRA and CDR2 YSYEKL. CDR3 length equals 11 residues. CDR3 sequence: CASSAGYEQYF. CDR3 in DNA: TGCGCCAGCAGCGCGGGCTACGAGCAGTACTTC.

This clonotype was seen many times. The genes are TRBV9 and TRBJ2-3; no reliable D call. In germline, CDR1 is SGDLS, CDR2 YYNGEE. Trimming removed 0 bases at V and 0 bases at J, with 8 bases between. CDR3 length: 15 residues. The DNA for the CDR3 is TGTGCCAGCAGCGTAGGGACGGATAGCACAGATACGCAGTATTTT. Translated: CASSVGTDSTDTQYF.

This clonotype was recorded many times. The genes are TRBV7-3 and TRBJ1-1; 8 bases fit TRBD1. Looked up from germline, CDR1 is SGHTA and CDR2 is FQGTGA. V was clipped by 2 bases and J by 4 bases; unmatched bases: 3. CDR3 size: 14 residues. CDR3 protein: CASSLQGAGTEAFF. CDR3 nucleotides: TGTGCCAGCAGCTTACAGGGGGCAGGCACTGAAGCTTTCTTT. The full variable domain, completed using reference TRBV7-3 and TRBJ1-1, is GAGVSQTPSNKVTEKGKYVELRCDPISGHTALYWYRQSLGQGPEFLIYFQGTGAADDSGLPNDRFFAVRPEGSVSTLKIQRTERGDSAVYLCASSLQGAGTEAFFGQGTRLTVV.